These 32 T cell receptor beta chains share one sample of origin, sequenced in a study of cytomegalovirus exposure and HLA in healthy donors. The table came from immunoSEQ multiplex PCR; TCRdb's copy has only in-frame clones and leaves some out. The sample lists fewer than 150,000 clones, approximately 85% occurring once. The sequencing input was PBMCs. The receptors originated from a man aged 18 to 30 in good health and CMV-seronegative.

The CDR3 DNA reads TGTGCCAGCAGTGGCGTTTGGGGCCGACGGGGGGAAAAACTGTTTTTT. It translates to CASSGVWGRRGEKLFF. The chain uses TRBV6-1 and TRBJ1-4; tentatively, D is TRBD1 (5 bases). Germline assignment: CDR1 MNHNS and CDR2 SASEGT. The germline V and J ends were trimmed by 4 bases and 8 bases, with 20 bases remaining between them. The CDR3 runs 16 residues.

This clone came up once. This chain links TRBV7-7 with TRBJ2-7, with D possibly being TRBD2 (5 bases). CDR1 is SSHAT and CDR2 is FNYEAQ in the germline V gene (reference sequence). This CDR3 has 14 amino acids. Trimming shortened V by 2 bases and J by 6 bases, and 14 bases separated the two germline ends. CDR3 loop: CASSLRELEGEQYF. CDR3 nucleotides: TGTGCCAGCAGCTTAAGGGAACTAGAAGGCGAGCAGTACTTC.

This clone was counted between two and nine times. The gene calls are TRBV6-5 and TRBJ2-3, with TRBD2 matching over 13 bases. The V gene end was trimmed by 5 bases and the J gene end by 4 bases; junction bases not matched to a gene: 3. The CDR3 has 15 amino acids. Looked up from germline, CDR1 is MNHEY and CDR2 is SVGAGI. The DNA of the CDR3 is TGTGCCAGCAGTCAAACTAGCGGGGGGGCAGATACGCAGTATTTT. It is translated as CASSQTSGGADTQYF.

This clone has only one observation. The rearrangement uses TRBV19 and TRBJ2-1; TRBD2 matches 7 bases. Germline V CDR1 and CDR2: LNHDA, SQIVND (reference sequence). V dropped 7 bases and J dropped 0; count of bases not matched to a gene: 9. The CDR3 is 16 residues long. In DNA form, the CDR3 reads TGTGCCAGTAAACTATCCGCGGGAGACTCCTACAATGAGCAGTTCTTC. This gives the protein CASKLSAGDSYNEQFF.

This clone was recorded only once. The chain employs TRBV6-1 and TRBJ2-7; 9 bases map to TRBD1. This CDR3 comprises 16 residues. The germline gives CDR1 MNHNS, CDR2 SASEGT. V dropped 1 base and J dropped 7; count of bases not matched to a gene: 11. The CDR3 reads CASSEVLGQGRWEQYF. For the CDR3, the DNA is TGTGCCAGCAGTGAAGTTCTGGGACAGGGACGGTGGGAGCAGTACTTC.

This rearrangement joins TRBV27 to TRBJ1-1; D is unclear. The CDR3 sequence is 15 residues long. Trimming shortened V by 2 bases and J by 0 bases, and 10 bases separated the two germline ends. Germline V gives CDR1 MNHEY, CDR2 SMNVEV (reference sequence). CDR3 region: CASSLEGSLNTEAFF. CDR3 DNA sequence: TGTGCCAGCAGTTTAGAGGGCAGTCTGAACACTGAAGCTTTCTTT.

This sequence joins TRBV27 and TRBJ2-7; 11 bases are shared with TRBD1. V was clipped by 6 bases and J by 3 bases; unmatched bases: 7. The germline gives CDR1 MNHEY, CDR2 SMNVEV (reference sequence). This CDR3 spans 15 amino acids. The CDR3, as DNA: TGTGCCAGCAGACCCCCGGGACAGGGGGGCTACGAGCAGTACTTC. It specifies CASRPPGQGGYEQYF.

This clone has just one count. The genes are TRBV5-1 and TRBJ1-3, with D perhaps matching TRBD1 (6 bases). Germline V gene data show CDR1 as SGHRS and CDR2 as YFSETQ. With 6 bases removed from V and 2 bases from J, the gap between germline ends came to 15 bases. The CDR3 loop spans 15 amino acids. The CDR3 reads CASTKQGSPGNTIYF. CDR3 bases: TGCGCCAGCACCAAACAGGGATCCCCTGGAAACACCATATATTTT.

The chain is built from TRBV4-2 and TRBJ2-3; 9 bases agree with TRBD2. With 4 bases clipped from V and 4 bases from J, the junction kept 9 bases outside the gene matches. Looked up from germline, CDR1 is LGHNA and CDR2 is YNFKEQ. The CDR3 loop spans 16 amino acids. CDR3 DNA sequence: TGTGCCAGCAGCCTAGGCGCTAGCGGGAAGGCAGATACGCAGTATTTT. Its protein product is CASSLGASGKADTQYF.

This clone was seen only a few times. V is TRBV5-1 and J is TRBJ2-3, with D perhaps matching TRBD2 (6 bases). CDR3 length: 15 residues. Germline V gives CDR1 SGHRS, CDR2 YFSETQ. The V gene lost 2 bases and the J gene lost 3 bases, with 13 bases spanning the gap. The CDR3 DNA reads as TGCGCCAGCAGCTTTGAGGAGGGTGGTACAGATACGCAGTATTTT. As protein: CASSFEEGGTDTQYF.

This clone is a singleton in its sample. The rearrangement joins TRBV6-5 to TRBJ2-7; 7 nucleotides match TRBD1. The CDR3 runs to 14 residues. Germline CDR1 is MNHEY and CDR2 is SVGAGI. The junction had 7 bases not matched to a gene; V was cut back by 5 bases and J by 3 bases. CDR3 loop: CASSRDRRYYEQYF. DNA for the CDR3: TGTGCCAGCAGTCGGGACAGAAGGTACTACGAGCAGTACTTC.

The V call is TRBV6-4, the J call TRBJ2-2, with 7 bases lining up with TRBD2. V shed 6 bases, J shed 5 bases, and the junction held 3 bases outside the gene matches. This CDR3 region has 13 residues. The V gene's germline CDR1 is MRHNA and CDR2 SNTAGT. As DNA, the CDR3 is TGTGCCAGCAGCGCGGGGGAGACCGGGGAGCTGTTTTTT. Its protein is CASSAGETGELFF.

This chain links TRBV30 with TRBJ1-4; D remains unclear. The length of the CDR3 is 14 residues. The V end was cut by 2 bases, the J end by 5 bases, with 12 bases between. CDR1 GTSNPN and CDR2 SVGIG come from the germline V gene (reference sequence). This chain's CDR3 is CAWSSGGPNEKLFF. The CDR3 DNA reads TGTGCCTGGAGTAGTGGAGGGCCAAATGAAAAACTGTTTTTT. Using reference TRBV30 and TRBJ1-4 for the parts outside the CDR3, the full variable domain is SQTIHQWPATLVQPVGSPLSLECTVEGTSNPNLYWYRQAAGRGLQLLFYSVGIGQISSEVPQNLSASRPQDRQFILSSKKLLLSDSGFYLCAWSSGGPNEKLFFGSGTQLSVL.

The gene calls are TRBV6-1 and TRBJ1-1, with a possible D match to TRBD1 (5 bases). From germline, CDR1 is MNHNS and CDR2 SASEGT. The CDR3 extends over 16 amino acids. Deletions cut 2 bases from V and 4 bases from J, with 17 bases between. CDR3 nucleotides: TGTGCCAGCAGTGAAATTCTTGGGGGGAGAGGCACTGAAGCTTTCTTT. Translating it yields CASSEILGGRGTEAFF.

The CDR3 reads CASSQEERVGELFF. CDR3 nucleotides: TGCGCCAGCAGCCAAGAAGAAAGGGTAGGGGAACTGTTTTTT. The chain combines TRBV4-1 with TRBJ1-4, with a tentative D call TRBD1 (5 bases). This CDR3 has 14 residues. Germline values: CDR1 MGHRA, CDR2 YSYEKL. Trimming stripped 0 bases from V and 12 bases from J, with 14 bases between.

This chain uses TRBV5-6 with TRBJ1-5, with 8 nucleotides matching TRBD1. V lost 4 bases to trimming and J lost 5 bases; unmatched junction nucleotides: 2. The germline V gene has CDR1 SGHDT and CDR2 YYEEEE. CDR3 length: 13 amino acids. CDR3 coding DNA: TGTGCCAGCAGCCCGACAGGGGATCAGCCCCAGCATTTT. Its translation is CASSPTGDQPQHF. Complete variable domain (other parts from reference TRBV5-6 and TRBJ1-5): DAGVTQSPTHLIKTRGQQVTLRCSPKSGHDTVSWYQQALGQGPQFIFQYYEEEERQRGNFPDRFSGHQFPNYSSELNVNALLLGDSALYLCASSPTGDQPQHFGDGTRLSIL.

This chain connects TRBV5-6 to TRBJ1-5; 7 bases are shared with TRBD1. Trimming removed 4 bases from V and 10 bases from J; junction bases left unmatched: 14. This CDR3 spans 15 amino acids. CDR1 and CDR2 from the germline V gene are SGHDT and YYEEEE. The CDR3 sequence is CASSISRQGNRPQHF. CDR3 sequence (DNA): TGTGCCAGCAGCATCAGCCGACAGGGTAATCGTCCCCAGCATTTT.

This clone was seen at least ten times. This chain joins TRBV7-8 and TRBJ2-7; 8 bases are a match to TRBD1. The V gene's germline CDR1 is SGHVS and CDR2 FQNEAQ. This CDR3 has 13 amino acids. With V trimmed by 5 bases and J by 7 bases, 7 bases remained unmatched. The CDR3 DNA reads TGTGCCAGCAGCGAGGGACAGGCCGGGGAGCAGTACTTC. Encoded protein: CASSEGQAGEQYF.

In the case of this clone: Sequence at one end of the junction differs from germline and may be a read error. This rearrangement joins TRBV19 to TRBJ2-2; 10 nucleotides agree with TRBD1. The germline V gene has CDR1 LNHDA and CDR2 SQIVND (reference sequence). This CDR3 is 19 amino acids long. Here the CDR3 DNA reads TGTGCCAGTAGTATGGGATCACCGGGACAGGGGACGAAAACCGGGGAGCTGTTTTTT. Translation: CASSMGSPGQGTKTGELFF.

This clone appeared once. The V gene is TRBV15, the J gene TRBJ2-7; TRBD2 might be the D (7 bases). The germline V gene encodes CDR1 LNHNV and CDR2 YYDKDF (reference sequence). V lost 3 bases and J 5 bases, leaving 20 bases between the germline ends. The CDR3 has 16 residues. The DNA of the CDR3 is TGTGCCACCAGCAGGGAGAGGGGGGGGGTTTGGGACGAGCAGTACTTC. It translates to CATSRERGGVWDEQYF.

The chain joins TRBV6-6 to TRBJ1-3; D unresolved. This CDR3 comprises 14 residues. The V gene's germline CDR1 is MNHNY and CDR2 SVGAGI (reference sequence). Trimming shortened V by 5 bases and J by 1 base, and 9 bases separated the two germline ends. The CDR3 sequence: CASSLVESGNTIYF. As DNA, the CDR3 is TGTGCCAGCAGTCTGGTGGAGTCTGGAAACACCATATATTTT.

To note about this clone: A junction end diverges from the germline sequence, so it may reflect a read error. The J gene is TRBJ1-3, the V gene TRBV6-5, with D maybe TRBD1 (5 bases). The germline CDR1 and CDR2 sequences are MNHEY and SVGAGI. The CDR3 is 14 residues long. The CDR3 reads CASSPTDIGSSGHF. The CDR3 nucleotides read TGTGCCAGCAGCCCGACAGACATAGGGTCCTCCGGTCATTTT.

This chain uses TRBV11-2 with TRBJ1-2, with D possibly matching TRBD1 (5 bases). The V end was cut by 3 bases, the J end by 4 bases, with 12 bases between. The germline V gene encodes CDR1 SGHAT and CDR2 FQNNGV. The CDR3 contains 14 residues. CDR3: CASSFGGHGYGYTF. CDR3 nucleotide sequence: TGTGCCAGCAGCTTCGGCGGACATGGCTATGGCTACACCTTC.

V and J are TRBV7-9 and TRBJ1-1; D is undetermined. CDR3 size: 12 residues. The germline V gene has CDR1 SEHNR and CDR2 FQNEAQ (reference sequence). With 3 bases removed from V and 8 bases from J, the gap between germline ends came to 10 bases. CDR3 residues: CASSFEVTEAFF. The DNA of the CDR3 is TGTGCCAGCAGCTTTGAGGTAACCGAAGCTTTCTTT. Combining the CDR3 with reference TRBV7-9 and TRBJ1-1 gives the whole variable domain DTGVSQNPRHKITKRGQNVTFRCDPISEHNRLYWYRQTLGQGPEFLTYFQNEAQLEKSRLLSDRFSAERPKGSFSTLEIQRTEQGDSAMYLCASSFEVTEAFFGQGTRLTVV.

V usage is TRBV7-6 and J usage is TRBJ2-7; TRBD1 matches at 8 bases. This CDR3 contains 16 residues. Unmatched junction bases numbered 12, after V lost 4 bases and J lost 4 bases. Germline CDR1 and CDR2: SGHVS and FNYEAQ. The chain's CDR3 is CASSSSLGTGVYEQYF. In nucleotides, the CDR3 is TGTGCCAGCAGCTCCAGTTTGGGGACAGGAGTTTACGAGCAGTACTTC.

The V and J genes are TRBV9 and TRBJ2-1; 9 bases line up with TRBD2. In germline, CDR1 is SGDLS, CDR2 YYNGEE. The CDR3 extends over 16 amino acids. V lost 4 bases to trimming and J lost 8 bases; unmatched junction nucleotides: 13. In DNA form, the CDR3 reads TGTGCCAGCAGCCCTCGTTCTAGCGGGGACCTCTATGAGCAGTTCTTC. Amino acid sequence: CASSPRSSGDLYEQFF. The complete variable domain, with remaining parts taken from reference TRBV9 and TRBJ2-1, reads DSGVTQTPKHLITATGQRVTLRCSPRSGDLSVYWYQQSLDQGLQFLIQYYNGEERAKGNILERFSAQQFPDLHSELNLSSLELGDSALYFCASSPRSSGDLYEQFFGPGTRLTVL.

The chain combines TRBV11-3 with TRBJ1-6, with 7 positions matching TRBD1. Germline V CDR1 and CDR2: SGHNT, YENEEA. V was clipped by 1 base and J by 7 bases; unmatched bases: 4. The CDR3 is 15 amino acids. CDR3 coding DNA: TGTGCCAGCAGCTTAGGGGGGACAGCCAATTCACCCCTCCACTTT. This encodes CASSLGGTANSPLHF.

This chain joins TRBV4-1 and TRBJ2-5; 9 bases align to TRBD2. The CDR3 sequence is 14 residues long. Germline CDR1 is MGHRA and CDR2 is YSYEKL. J was trimmed by 5 bases and V by 4 bases; bases with no gene match: 5. CDR3: CASSRAGGGETQYF. The CDR3 DNA follows: TGCGCCAGCAGCCGAGCGGGAGGCGGGGAGACCCAGTACTTC.

The chain couples TRBV6-5 to TRBJ2-1, with TRBD1 as a possible D gene (5 bases). Germline loops: CDR1 MNHEY, CDR2 SVGAGI. The CDR3 spans 13 residues. Trimming left V 0 bases short and J 9 bases short, with 9 bases between. The CDR3 DNA reads as TGTGCCAGCAGTTACTCGGGGCAGGGTGAGCAGTTCTTC. Residues: CASSYSGQGEQFF.

The rearrangement uses TRBV4-1 and TRBJ1-4; D is ambiguous. The CDR3 sequence is 14 residues long. CDR1 and CDR2 (germline): MGHRA, YSYEKL. V lost 2 bases and J 4 bases, leaving 8 bases between the germline ends. The CDR3 region is CASSQIFVNEKLFF. CDR3 DNA sequence: TGCGCCAGCAGCCAAATTTTCGTTAATGAAAAACTGTTTTTT.

The chain employs TRBV18 and TRBJ1-1; tentative D call: TRBD1 (6 bases). Per germline, CDR1 KGHSH and CDR2 LQKENI. The CDR3 extends over 13 amino acids. The V gene lost 2 bases and the J gene lost 3 bases, with 7 bases spanning the gap. CDR3 region: CASSPNRDTEAFF. The CDR3 region has the DNA TGTGCCAGCTCACCAAACAGGGACACTGAAGCTTTCTTT.

The rearrangement links TRBV6-1 to TRBJ2-6; TRBD1 might be the D (5 bases). The CDR3 consists of 17 residues. Germline V gives CDR1 MNHNS, CDR2 SASEGT. The V and J ends lost 1 base and 4 bases respectively, with 14 bases between them. The CDR3 loop reads CASSEERGRTGANVLTF. CDR3 nucleotides: TGTGCCAGCAGTGAAGAAAGGGGCAGGACGGGGGCCAACGTCCTGACTTTC.